Listed here is a single T cell receptor beta chain. Its antigen is undetermined. V shed 4 bases and J shed 7 bases, with 14 bases lying between them. CDR1 and CDR2 (germline): SEHNR, FQNEAQ (reference sequence). The CDR3 contains 13 residues. The sample belongs to a study of OX40 agonist ivuxolimab in advanced cancers. Study-level information: Patients were treated with intravenous ivuxolimab, dosed at 0.01 to 10 mg/kg and infused every 2 weeks. Every patient in dose escalation had hepatocellular carcinoma, melanoma, renal cell or head and neck cancer. Findings and limits, study-wide: Among expanded peripheral T cells, antigen specificity went undetermined.

Generated by immunoSEQ multiplex PCR, the TCRdb table keeps only in-frame clones and is missing some. The sample includes tens of thousands of clones, roughly 90% of them seen just once. If patients had autoimmune disease history or systemic immunosuppression, they were excluded. This sequence originates from an adult with an advanced solid tumor such as melanoma, head and neck, liver or kidney cancer. This rearrangement joins TRBV7-9 to TRBJ2-7; D could derive from TRBD1 or TRBD2 (6 bases each). This material consisted of CD4+ or CD8+ T cells sorted from blood, taken in a trial of the OX40 agonist ivuxolimab. The CDR3 sequence: CASSSGASGEQYF. CDR3 in DNA: TGTGCCAGCAGCTCGGGGGCTTCGGGTGAGCAGTACTTC.